The 27 T cell receptor beta chains presented below share a single source sample, sequenced in a study of cytomegalovirus exposure and HLA in healthy donors. Vbeta (60) and Jbeta (13) primers were used in the PCR. The data were produced by immunoSEQ multiplex PCR, yet TCRdb's version contains in-frame clones alone and is incomplete. The repertoire holds over 100,000 clones, with roughly 80% as singletons. The sample consisted of PBMCs. Receptors originate from a woman in her 50s in good health and CMV-seropositive.

The chain carries TRBV9 and TRBJ1-4; 8 bases align to TRBD1. Germline values: CDR1 SGDLS, CDR2 YYNGEE. Trimming at V came to 0 bases and at J to 9 bases, leaving 4 bases not matched to a gene. There are 14 residues in the CDR3. The CDR3 spells CASSVGQGNKKLFF. The CDR3 nucleotides read TGTGCCAGCAGCGTAGGACAGGGGAACAAAAAACTGTTTTTT.

The genes are TRBV19 and TRBJ1-2, with a weak D call TRBD1 (5 bases). Germline V gene data show CDR1 as LNHDA and CDR2 as SQIVND (reference sequence). The V and J ends lost 0 bases and 4 bases respectively, with 15 bases between them. CDR3 size: 16 residues. Written as DNA, the CDR3 is TGTGCCAGTAGTATAGATCGATCGGGGGTGCCCTATGGCTACACCTTC. Protein product: CASSIDRSGVPYGYTF.

The CDR3, as DNA: TGTGCCAGCATAGGCGGTGAAGCTTTCTTT. It is translated as CASIGGEAFF. The V call is TRBV2, the J call TRBJ1-1, with no clear D. The V gene's germline CDR1 is SNHLY and CDR2 FYNNEI. The V gene lost 7 bases and the J gene lost 7 bases, with 7 bases spanning the gap. CDR3 length equals 10 residues.

J is TRBJ1-1 and V is TRBV11-2, with TRBD1 as a possible D gene (5 bases). The CDR3 length is 13 residues. CDR1 SGHAT and CDR2 FQNNGV come from the germline V gene. V was clipped by 5 bases and J by 11 bases, with 18 bases between them. CDR3 amino acids: CASSPRDRGNAFF. The CDR3 DNA is TGTGCCAGCAGCCCGAGGGACCGCGGGAATGCTTTCTTT.

The table lists this clone with a count of one. The chain joins TRBV10-1 to TRBJ2-7; TRBD1 matches 7 bases. Germline-derived CDR1 and CDR2 are WNHNN and SYGVQD (reference sequence). V dropped 8 bases and J dropped 6; count of bases not matched to a gene: 22. The CDR3 contains 17 residues. CDR3 region: CASHSRGIPPRRSEQYF. In DNA, the CDR3 is TGCGCCAGCCATTCCAGGGGGATACCTCCCCGAAGGAGCGAGCAGTACTTC.

This chain connects TRBV4-1 to TRBJ1-1; weak D call: TRBD1 (6 bases). V was trimmed by 3 bases and J by 6 bases, leaving 26 bases between them. Germline values: CDR1 MGHRA, CDR2 YSYEKL. This CDR3 comprises 18 residues. CDR3 DNA sequence: TGCGCCAGCAGCCAGATTGAGGGGGGGTTAGGTAGAGGGGCTGAAGCTTTCTTT. As protein: CASSQIEGGLGRGAEAFF.

In its sample, this clone was seen once. The chain recombines TRBV29-1 with TRBJ2-3; no clear D gene. V lost 2 bases to trimming and J lost 0 bases, with 6 bases between them. The CDR3 consists of 13 residues. CDR1 and CDR2 from the germline V gene are SQVTM and ANQGSEA. CDR3 sequence: CSVETPSTDTQYF. CDR3 DNA: TGCAGCGTTGAAACACCTAGCACAGATACGCAGTATTTT.

This clone was recorded once. The CDR3 sequence is CASSRQQGALSPPNVLTF. The CDR3 nucleotides read TGCGCCAGCAGCCGCCAACAGGGGGCTCTCAGTCCTCCCAACGTCCTGACTTTC. This chain uses TRBV4-3 with TRBJ2-6, with 9 bases aligning to TRBD1. J gave up 8 bases and V 4 bases, and 15 bases lay outside the gene matches. The germline V gene encodes CDR1 LGHNA and CDR2 YSLEER. The CDR3 has 18 residues.

A word on this clone: The identical CDR3 is also encoded by other nucleotide sequences in the sample. This rearrangement joins TRBV7-3 to TRBJ1-1; D unclear. This CDR3 is built from 13 residues. Deletions cut 4 bases from V and 1 base from J, with 7 bases between. Germline V gene lookup returns CDR1 SGHTA and CDR2 FQGTGA. The chain's CDR3 is CASSSTGNTEAFF. The CDR3 bases are TGTGCCAGCAGCTCGACGGGGAACACTGAAGCTTTCTTT.

The genes are TRBV7-9 and TRBJ1-1; D perhaps matches TRBD1 (6 bases). There are 13 residues in the CDR3. The germline V gene has CDR1 SEHNR and CDR2 FQNEAQ (reference sequence). V was shortened by 2 bases and J by 9 bases, with 13 bases between the two germline ends. The CDR3 is CASSLRTTGKAFF. CDR3 nucleotides: TGTGCCAGCAGCTTAAGAACTACAGGGAAAGCTTTCTTT.

V usage is TRBV11-2 and J usage is TRBJ2-7; D is uncertain. The CDR3 covers 12 residues. Germline CDR1 and CDR2: SGHAT and FQNNGV. Trimming took 1 base from V and 5 from J, leaving 6 bases between them. The DNA of the CDR3 is TGTGCCAGCAGCTTAGGGGCGCACGAGCAGTACTTC. It yields the protein CASSLGAHEQYF. The full variable domain, completed using reference TRBV11-2 and TRBJ2-7, is EAGVAQSPRYKIIEKRQSVAFWCNPISGHATLYWYQQILGQGPKLLIQFQNNGVVDDSQLPKDRFSAERLKGVDSTLKIQPAKLEDSAVYLCASSLGAHEQYFGPGTRLTVT.

Worth noting for this clone: Relative to the germline gene, one junction end is altered; a read error may explain this. The chain carries TRBV7-7 and TRBJ2-3, with no clear D. Germline lookup yields CDR1 SSHAT and CDR2 FNYEAQ (reference sequence). This CDR3 has 15 residues. The DNA for the CDR3 is TGTGCTAGCAGCTTAGATCTCGGGAGCACAGATACGCAGTATTTT. It encodes CASSLDLGSTDTQYF.

The chain is built from TRBV5-4 and TRBJ2-1, with 7 bases aligning to TRBD2. V trimming: 3 bases; J trimming: 3 bases; junction bases outside the gene matches: 3. The CDR3 is 14 residues long. CDR1 and CDR2 (germline): SGHNT, YYREEE (reference sequence). In nucleotides, the CDR3 is TGTGCCAGCAGCTCCCGGACTAGCTACAATGAGCAGTTCTTC. It is translated as CASSSRTSYNEQFF.

This chain joins TRBV25-1 and TRBJ2-3; 7 positions agree with TRBD1. V was clipped by 3 bases and J by 0 bases; unmatched bases: 3. From germline, CDR1 is MGHDK and CDR2 SYGVNS. The CDR3 runs 15 residues. The CDR3 sequence: CASSDRQGSTDTQYF. As DNA, the CDR3 is TGTGCCAGCAGTGACAGACAGGGTAGCACAGATACGCAGTATTTT.

The chain links TRBV6-1 to TRBJ2-1; D call uncertain. The CDR3 consists of 11 residues. V was cut by 5 bases and J by 9 bases, with 8 bases left in between. CDR1 and CDR2 (germline): MNHNS, SASEGT. The CDR3 sequence: CASSYAVEQFF. Written as DNA, the CDR3 is TGTGCCAGCAGTTACGCGGTTGAGCAGTTCTTC.

This clone was recorded once. The V and J genes are TRBV7-8 and TRBJ2-6, with D possibly being TRBD1 (5 bases). This CDR3 region has 16 residues. From germline, CDR1 is SGHVS and CDR2 FQNEAQ. Trimming left V 5 bases short and J 0 bases short, with 11 bases between. The DNA of the CDR3 is TGTGCCAGCAGCCCACGACAGTCCTCTGGGGCCAACGTCCTGACTTTC. Its translation is CASSPRQSSGANVLTF.

This sequence joins TRBV18 and TRBJ1-4; D unclear. The germline V gene has CDR1 KGHSH and CDR2 LQKENI. The CDR3 consists of 13 residues. Trimming removed 4 bases at V and 4 bases at J, with 7 bases between. CDR3 protein: CASSLQSNEKLFF. CDR3 sequence (DNA): TGTGCCAGCTCACTACAGAGTAATGAAAAACTGTTTTTT.

The V call is TRBV2, the J call TRBJ1-2, with D maybe TRBD1 (5 bases). The germline CDR1 and CDR2 sequences are SNHLY and FYNNEI. The ends were cut back, 6 bases at V and 4 bases at J, with 21 bases in the middle. This CDR3 has 16 amino acids. CDR3 sequence (DNA): TGTGCCAGCAGGGCCGGGACGGTGGGGGACTTCTATGGCTACACCTTC. Its protein is CASRAGTVGDFYGYTF.

J is TRBJ2-3 and V is TRBV21-1; the listed D gene, TRBD1, was not tested against the DNA. TRBV21-1 is marked as a pseudogene. This CDR3 is 16 amino acids long. The CDR3 DNA reads TGTGCCAGCAGCGGAAGGACAGGGGGATGGACAGATACGCAGTATTTT. Amino acid sequence: CASSGRTGGWTDTQYF.

The rearrangement uses TRBV10-2 and TRBJ2-7; 8 bases are a match to TRBD1. The V and J ends lost 9 bases and 2 bases, in that order; junction bases with no gene match: 6. CDR1 and CDR2 (germline): WSHSY, SAAADI. The CDR3 length is 13 residues. Here the CDR3 DNA reads TGCGCCAGTAAAAGGGGACAGGCCTACGAGCAGTACTTC. Translation: CASKRGQAYEQYF.

This chain uses TRBV7-8 with TRBJ2-2; weak D call: TRBD1 (6 bases). The V end lost 2 bases, the J end lost 7 bases, and 11 bases lay between the germline ends. The length of the CDR3 is 14 residues. CDR1 is SGHVS, CDR2 FQNEAQ, per germline. CDR3 DNA sequence: TGTGCCAGCAGCTTAAATCCAGGGGACGGGGAGCTGTTTTTT. Translated, it gives CASSLNPGDGELFF. Full variable domain (outside the CDR3, taken from reference TRBV7-8 and TRBJ2-2): GAGVSQSPRYKVAKRGQDVALRCDPISGHVSLFWYQQALGQGPEFLTYFQNEAQLDKSGLPSDRFFAERPEGSVSTLKIQRTQQEDSAVYLCASSLNPGDGELFFGEGSRLTVL.

This chain joins TRBV5-1 and TRBJ2-5; 7 bases line up with TRBD2. The CDR3 runs to 15 residues. Germline CDR1 SGHRS, CDR2 YFSETQ. V shed 2 bases, J shed 2 bases, and the junction held 6 bases outside the gene matches. CDR3 DNA sequence: TGCGCCAGCAGCTTACTACCGGGACTACAAGAGACCCAGTACTTC. Amino acids: CASSLLPGLQETQYF.

This clone appeared a single time. The gene calls are TRBV25-1 and TRBJ2-7, with D uncertain. The V and J ends lost 4 bases and 0 bases respectively, with 10 bases between them. The CDR3 is made up of 14 amino acids. Germline V gene data show CDR1 as MGHDK and CDR2 as SYGVNS. The CDR3 spells CASSAPESSYEQYF. CDR3 nucleotide sequence: TGTGCCAGCAGTGCGCCGGAGAGCTCCTACGAGCAGTACTTC.

The chain joins TRBV5-1 to TRBJ2-3, with 7 bases identical to TRBD1. Germline CDR1 and CDR2: SGHRS and YFSETQ. The CDR3 sequence is 13 residues long. V shed 7 bases, J shed 0 bases, and the junction held 2 bases outside the gene matches. The CDR3 bases are TGCGCCAGCCACAGGGGAAGCACAGATACGCAGTATTTT. This codes for CASHRGSTDTQYF.

V and J are TRBV30 and TRBJ1-4; D uncertain. V dropped 0 bases and J dropped 13 bases, with 15 bases sitting between them. Germline CDR1 GTSNPN, CDR2 SVGIG (reference sequence). CDR3 size: 13 residues. CDR3 nucleotide sequence: TGTGCCTGGAGTGTAGCGACCACATTTTCACTGTTTTTT. As protein: CAWSVATTFSLFF.

This clone came up once. The chain couples TRBV9 to TRBJ1-1; TRBD1 might be the D (6 bases). Germline CDR1 and CDR2: SGDLS and YYNGEE. V was shortened by 3 bases and J by 5 bases, with 17 bases between the two germline ends. The CDR3 totals 15 residues. For the CDR3, the DNA is TGTGCCAGCAGCGAAGCTACAGGGTTGTGGACTGAAGCTTTCTTT. Translation: CASSEATGLWTEAFF.

The genes are TRBV6-6 and TRBJ2-2, with 7 nucleotides matching TRBD2. V dropped 8 bases and J dropped 3; count of bases not matched to a gene: 3. The CDR3 is 13 amino acids. Germline V CDR1 and CDR2: MNHNY, SVGAGI (reference sequence). CDR3 bases: TGTGCCAGCGGGAGGGCCGACACCGGGGAGCTGTTTTTT. This gives the protein CASGRADTGELFF.